A selection of T cell receptor beta chains follows, all from one sample in a study of cytomegalovirus exposure and HLA in healthy donors. This table comes from immunoSEQ multiplex PCR, and its TCRdb copy is limited to in-frame clones, with some not included. The sample holds more than 95,000 clones, 81% seen once. Material: PBMCs. Every receptor here comes from a man aged 18 to 29 in good health and CMV-seronegative. The CDR3 runs from the conserved cysteine through the conserved F or W. The D gene is left open where the match is weak. Clone size is stated in some rows and not others, as once, few, many or a class when expanded.

abundance	d_gene	v_gene	len	j_gene	CDR3aa	CDR3nt
-	-	TRBV21-1	15	TRBJ2-7	CASGHTGGPVYEQYF	TGTGCCAGCGGACATACGGGGGGCCCAGTGTACGAGCAGTACTTC
-	TRBD1	TRBV11-2	12	TRBJ2-3	CASSSDRGTQYF	TGTGCCAGCAGTTCCGACAGGGGAACGCAGTATTTT
-	-	TRBV20-1	11	TRBJ2-3	CSALVADTQYF	TGCAGTGCTCTAGTTGCAGATACGCAGTATTTT
-	TRBD2	TRBV20-1	11	TRBJ2-1	CSAGLGGGYVF	TGCAGTGCCGGACTGGGGGGGGGATACGTCTTC
-	TRBD1	TRBV18	13	TRBJ1-4	CASSPDRVEKLFF	TGTGCCAGCTCACCCGACAGGGTTGAAAAACTGTTTTTT
-	-	TRBV6-4	16	TRBJ1-5	CASSDGAGEKNQPQHF	TGTGCCAGCAGTGACGGAGCAGGGGAGAAAAATCAGCCCCAGCATTTT
-	TRBD1	TRBV2	15	TRBJ1-4	CASSEPQGVSEKLFF	TGTGCCAGCAGTGAACCTCAGGGGGTTAGTGAAAAACTGTTTTTT
-	-	TRBV11-1	16	TRBJ2-1	CASSLARGIAYNEQFF	TGTGCCAGCAGCTTAGCGCGAGGGATAGCCTACAATGAGCAGTTCTTC
-	-	TRBV21-1	18	TRBJ2-1	CASSIFGTSGGLHNEQFF	TGTGCCAGCAGCATCTTCGGGACTAGCGGGGGCCTTCACAATGAGCAGTTCTTC
-	-	TRBV5-1	14	TRBJ1-2	CASSLAGVGAGYTF	TGCGCCAGCAGCTTGGCGGGAGTTGGTGCTGGCTACACCTTC
-	-	TRBV19	14	TRBJ1-1	CASSTTGANTEAFF	TGTGCCAGTAGTACCACGGGAGCGAACACTGAAGCTTTCTTT
few	TRBD1	TRBV18	16	TRBJ2-6	CASSPLQGSGANVLTF	TGTGCCAGCTCACCGTTACAGGGGTCTGGGGCCAACGTCCTGACTTTC
-	-	TRBV2	14	TRBJ2-1	CATQGGRPPNEQFF	TGTGCCACCCAGGGGGGACGGCCCCCCAATGAGCAGTTCTTC
-	TRBD2	TRBV13	15	TRBJ2-2	CASSASGGDTGELFF	TGTGCCAGCAGCGCCAGCGGGGGGGACACCGGGGAGCTGTTTTTT
-	-	TRBV19	15	TRBJ1-1	CASSIGTGRGTEAFF	TGTGCCAGTAGTATCGGTACAGGTAGGGGCACTGAAGCTTTCTTT
few	TRBD1	TRBV29-1	13	TRBJ2-2	CSVWQGATGELFF	TGCAGCGTTTGGCAGGGGGCGACCGGGGAGCTGTTTTTT
once	-	TRBV21-1	18	TRBJ1-3	CASSKALRGTGSGNTIYF	TGTGCCAGCAGCAAAGCGCTAAGGGGAACAGGGTCTGGAAACACCATATATTTT
-	TRBD1	TRBV11-2	15	TRBJ2-7	CASSSIKGQTNEQYF	TGTGCCAGCAGCTCGATTAAGGGACAGACTAACGAGCAGTACTTC
-	TRBD2	TRBV27	14	TRBJ2-3	CASSPGLAGYTQYF	TGTGCCAGCAGTCCGGGACTAGCGGGATATACGCAGTATTTT
-	TRBD1	TRBV2	13	TRBJ1-5	CASSYDREQPQHF	TGTGCCAGCAGCTACGACAGGGAGCAGCCCCAGCATTTT
-	-	TRBV27	13	TRBJ1-6	CASSQGYNSPLHF	TGTGCCAGCAGTCAGGGTTACAATTCACCCCTCCACTTT
-	-	TRBV15	14	TRBJ1-3	CATSRDNSGNTIYF	TGTGCCACCAGCAGAGATAACTCTGGAAACACCATATATTTT
few	TRBD1	TRBV9	15	TRBJ2-3	CASSGRTGGADTQYF	TGTGCCAGCAGCGGACGGACAGGGGGCGCGGATACGCAGTATTTT
-	TRBD1	TRBV2	14	TRBJ1-2	CASSDDREFYGYTF	TGTGCCAGCAGTGACGACAGGGAATTCTATGGCTACACCTTC
-	TRBD2	TRBV6-4	15	TRBJ2-3	CASGIKSGGPDTQYF	TGTGCCAGCGGGATAAAGAGCGGGGGGCCAGATACGCAGTATTTT
-	-	TRBV27	14	TRBJ2-5	CASSGGGAGETQYF	TGTGCCAGCAGTGGTGGGGGGGCCGGCGAGACCCAGTACTTC
-	-	TRBV6-6	12	TRBJ2-7	CASWGLMYEQYF	TGTGCCAGCTGGGGCCTCATGTACGAGCAGTACTTC
-	-	TRBV29-1	16	TRBJ2-6	CSVGVHGPSGANVLTF	TGCAGCGTCGGAGTCCACGGCCCCTCTGGGGCCAACGTCCTGACTTTC
-	TRBD2	TRBV27	18	TRBJ2-1	CASRWTSGGLPPYNEQFF	TGTGCCAGCAGATGGACTAGCGGGGGGCTTCCACCCTACAATGAGCAGTTCTTC
-	TRBD2	TRBV7-9	15	TRBJ2-2	CASRSAGANTGELFF	TGTGCCAGCAGGTCAGCGGGGGCTAACACCGGGGAGCTGTTTTTT
-	TRBD1	TRBV6-5	14	TRBJ1-6	CASRTGAYNSPLHF	TGTGCCAGCAGGACAGGGGCTTATAATTCACCCCTCCACTTT
few	-	TRBV28	17	TRBJ1-5	CASSPLQGSYSNQPQHF	TGTGCCAGCAGCCCCCTACAGGGCAGTTATAGCAATCAGCCCCAGCATTTT
once	-	TRBV13	18	TRBJ1-3	CASSLGSRRGVNGNTIYF	TGTGCCAGCAGCTTAGGGAGTCGCCGAGGAGTGAATGGAAACACCATATATTTT
few	-	TRBV9	13	TRBJ1-4	CASSGGRNEKLFF	TGTGCCAGCAGCGGGGGCAGGAATGAAAAACTGTTTTTT
-	TRBD2	TRBV5-1	16	TRBJ2-3	CASSLGAAGGADTQYF	TGCGCCAGCAGCTTGGGTGCAGCGGGGGGTGCAGATACGCAGTATTTT
-	TRBD1	TRBV7-3	17	TRBJ2-2	CASSLNVRTGYTGELFF	TGTGCCAGCAGCTTAAACGTCAGGACAGGGTACACCGGGGAGCTGTTTTTT
-	TRBD2	TRBV27	16	TRBJ2-3	CASSPRGSGVTDTQYF	TGTGCCAGCAGTCCCCGGGGTAGCGGGGTTACAGATACGCAGTATTTT
-	TRBD1	TRBV7-8	14	TRBJ1-2	CASSLSGGTYGYTF	TGTGCCAGCAGCTTATCAGGGGGCACCTATGGCTACACCTTC
-	-	TRBV5-5	15	TRBJ2-7	CASSRDGQPTYEQYF	TGTGCCAGCAGTCGGGACGGACAGCCCACCTACGAGCAGTACTTC
-	-	TRBV13	13	TRBJ2-3	CASSPRGSDTQYF	TGTGCCAGCAGCCCAAGGGGATCGGATACGCAGTATTTT
-	TRBD1	TRBV6-5	16	TRBJ1-6	CASSYSRGPTNSPLHF	TGTGCCAGCAGTTACTCGAGGGGGCCCACTAATTCACCCCTCCACTTT
once	-	TRBV5-4	16	TRBJ2-1	CASSSPLGAAYNEQFF	TGTGCCAGCAGCTCCCCCCTGGGAGCGGCCTACAATGAGCAGTTCTTC
-	-	TRBV4-2	16	TRBJ2-3	CASSLLGGSGTDTQYF	TGTGCCAGCAGCCTACTAGGAGGGAGTGGTACAGATACGCAGTATTTT
-	-	TRBV6-5	14	TRBJ2-1	CASRFTGTYNEQFF	TGTGCCAGCAGATTTACAGGTACCTACAATGAGCAGTTCTTC
-	TRBD1	TRBV12-5	13	TRBJ2-1	CASGLVGTARKFF	TGTGCTAGTGGTTTGGTAGGGACAGCCCGCAAGTTCTTC
-	-	TRBV10-3	13	TRBJ1-2	CAISEGQNYGYTF	TGTGCCATCAGTGAAGGACAGAACTATGGCTACACCTTC
-	TRBD2	TRBV7-6	17	TRBJ2-5	CASSLGPGGGTRETQYF	TGTGCCAGCAGCTTAGGCCCCGGCGGGGGGACCCGGGAGACCCAGTACTTC
-	TRBD1	TRBV5-4	17	TRBJ1-3	CASSRDRGPTSGNTIYF	TGTGCCAGCAGTCGCGACAGGGGGCCTACCTCTGGAAACACCATATATTTT
-	TRBD2	TRBV5-1	18	TRBJ2-7	CASSLAVSGGSLDYEQYF	TGCGCCAGCAGCTTGGCGGTTAGCGGGGGATCCTTGGACTACGAGCAGTACTTC
-	-	TRBV2	11	TRBJ1-1	CASKTGREAFF	TGTGCCAGCAAGACAGGCCGTGAAGCTTTCTTT
-	-	TRBV5-4	16	TRBJ1-2	CASISLGVMTYRGYTF	TGTGCCAGCATCTCCCTCGGGGTTATGACCTATCGTGGCTACACCTTC
-	-	TRBV7-6	15	TRBJ1-1	CASSSDGTTNTEAFF	TGTGCCAGCAGCTCGGACGGGACAACGAACACTGAAGCTTTCTTT
-	TRBD2	TRBV23-1	20	TRBJ2-3	CASSQSLGLAGEQNTDTQYF	TGCGCCAGCAGTCAATCGTTGGGACTAGCGGGGGAGCAAAACACAGATACGCAGTATTTT
few	-	TRBV6-1	14	TRBJ1-2	CASTPGRANYGYTF	TGTGCCAGCACCCCTGGGAGGGCTAACTATGGCTACACCTTC
few	TRBD1	TRBV6-1	14	TRBJ2-5	CASRNKGQRETQYF	TGTGCCAGCAGGAATAAGGGACAGCGGGAGACCCAGTACTTC
-	TRBD2	TRBV15	15	TRBJ2-7	CATSRVRGLASEQYF	TGTGCCACCAGCAGAGTTAGGGGACTAGCGTCCGAGCAGTACTTC
-	TRBD2	TRBV27	15	TRBJ2-3	CASTLAGASTDTQYF	TGTGCCAGCACCCTAGCGGGGGCTAGCACAGATACGCAGTATTTT